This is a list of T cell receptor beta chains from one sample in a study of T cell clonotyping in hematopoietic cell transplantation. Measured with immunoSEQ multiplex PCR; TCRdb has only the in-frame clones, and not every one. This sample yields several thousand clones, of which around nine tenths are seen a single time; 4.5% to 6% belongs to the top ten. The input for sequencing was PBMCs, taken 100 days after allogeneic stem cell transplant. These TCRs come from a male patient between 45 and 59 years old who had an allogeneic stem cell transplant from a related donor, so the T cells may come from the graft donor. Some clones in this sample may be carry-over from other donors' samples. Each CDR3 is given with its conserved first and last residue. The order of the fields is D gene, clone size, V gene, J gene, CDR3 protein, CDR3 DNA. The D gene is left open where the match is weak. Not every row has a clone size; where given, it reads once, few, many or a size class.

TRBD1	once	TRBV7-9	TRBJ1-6	CASSPGTGTGNSPLHF	TGTGCCAGCAGCCCTGGGACAGGGACGGGGAATTCACCCCTCCACTTT
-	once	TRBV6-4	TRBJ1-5	CASSLDLTDQPQHF	TGTGCCAGCAGTCTCGACCTGACAGACCAGCCCCAGCATTTT
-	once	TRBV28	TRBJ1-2	CATDGAGRGYTF	TGTGCCACCGACGGGGCGGGTAGAGGCTACACCTTC
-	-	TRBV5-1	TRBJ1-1	CASSPPGNTEAFF	TGCGCCAGCAGCCCCCCCGGGAACACTGAAGCTTTCTTT
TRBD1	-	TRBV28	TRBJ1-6	CASSQGGAPLHF	TGTGCCAGCAGCCAGGGGGGGGCACCCCTCCACTTT
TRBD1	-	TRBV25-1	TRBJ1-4	CASSEWDRGGEKLFF	TGTGCCAGCAGTGAATGGGACAGGGGAGGTGAAAAACTGTTTTTT
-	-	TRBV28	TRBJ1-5	CASSRPGTSNQPQHF	TGTGCCAGCAGCCGCCCAGGGACGAGCAATCAGCCCCAGCATTTT
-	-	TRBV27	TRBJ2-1	CASRGDLTTYNEQFF	TGTGCCAGCAGAGGAGACCTAACCACCTACAATGAGCAGTTCTTC
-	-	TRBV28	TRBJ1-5	CASSLRFQPQHF	TGTGCCAGCAGTTTACGTTTTCAGCCCCAGCATTTT
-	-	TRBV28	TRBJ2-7	CASSLDLGGAKGAGYEQYF	TGTGCCAGCAGTTTAGATTTGGGGGGCGCAAAGGGAGCGGGCTACGAGCAGTACTTC
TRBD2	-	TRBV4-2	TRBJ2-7	CASSQPGTSGPLGEQYF	TGTGCCAGCAGCCAACCCGGGACTAGCGGGCCCCTTGGGGAGCAGTACTTC
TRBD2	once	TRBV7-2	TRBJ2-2	CASSFGGSPGELFF	TGTGCCAGCAGCTTCGGCGGGAGCCCCGGGGAGCTGTTTTTT
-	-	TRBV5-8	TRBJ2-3	CASSLTGSTDTQYF	TGTGCCAGCAGCTTGACCGGGAGCACAGATACGCAGTATTTT
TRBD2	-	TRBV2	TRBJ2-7	CASTLAGAGQYF	TGTGCCAGCACTCTAGCGGGAGCGGGGCAGTACTTC
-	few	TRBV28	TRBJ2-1	CASSLSGVLWNEQFF	TGTGCCAGCAGTCTCTCAGGGGTTCTGTGGAATGAGCAGTTCTTC
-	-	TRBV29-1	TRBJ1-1	CSVVEGRGITEAFF	TGCAGCGTTGTCGAGGGCAGGGGAATCACTGAAGCTTTCTTT
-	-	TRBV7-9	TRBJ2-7	CASSSSRVSLLEQYF	TGTGCCAGCAGCTCCTCAAGGGTTTCCCTTTTAGAGCAGTACTTC
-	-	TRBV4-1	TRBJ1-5	CASSQVGVSNQPQHF	TGCGCCAGCAGCCAAGTCGGGGTTAGCAATCAGCCCCAGCATTTT
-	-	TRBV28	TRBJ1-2	CASSRYYGYTF	TGTGCCAGCAGCCGGTACTATGGCTACACCTTC
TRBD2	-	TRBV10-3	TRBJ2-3	CAISASGRATDTQYF	TGTGCCATCAGCGCTAGCGGGAGGGCCACAGATACGCAGTATTTT
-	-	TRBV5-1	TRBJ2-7	CASSLAWEKQYF	TGCGCCAGCAGCTTGGCGTGGGAAAAGCAGTACTTC
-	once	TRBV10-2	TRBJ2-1	CASTSSVGSNEQFF	TGCGCCAGCACTTCTTCCGTCGGATCCAATGAGCAGTTCTTC
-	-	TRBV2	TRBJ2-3	CASRHPTDTQYF	TGTGCCAGCAGGCATCCCACAGATACGCAGTATTTT
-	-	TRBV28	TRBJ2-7	CASSSQAPYEQYF	TGTGCCAGCAGTTCCCAGGCCCCCTACGAGCAGTACTTC
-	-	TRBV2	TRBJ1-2	CASSDRPSLGYTF	TGTGCCAGCAGTGATCGACCCTCCCTTGGCTACACCTTC
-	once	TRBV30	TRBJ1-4	CAWAMLDRQKLFF	TGTGCCTGGGCTATGTTGGACCGACAAAAACTGTTTTTT
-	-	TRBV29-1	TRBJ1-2	CSVAKDIYYGYTF	TGCAGCGTGGCAAAGGACATTTACTATGGCTACACCTTC
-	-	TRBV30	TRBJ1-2	CAAVPFYGYTF	TGTGCAGCGGTTCCTTTCTATGGCTACACCTTC
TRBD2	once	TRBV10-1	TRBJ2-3	CASSGGTSGRRDTQYF	TGCGCCAGCAGTGGGGGGACTAGCGGGAGGAGGGATACGCAGTATTTT
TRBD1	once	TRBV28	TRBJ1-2	CASRSATRQGYGYTF	TGTGCCAGCAGATCCGCAACAAGACAGGGGTATGGCTACACCTTC
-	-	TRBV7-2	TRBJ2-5	CASRVGETQYF	TGTGCCAGCAGGGTAGGGGAGACCCAGTACTTC
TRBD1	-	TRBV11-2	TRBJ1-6	CASSPSGTGVRPLHF	TGTGCCAGCAGCCCATCTGGGACAGGGGTGAGACCCCTCCACTTT
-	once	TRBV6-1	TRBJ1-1	CASSVQGTEAFF	TGTGCCAGCAGTGTCCAAGGGACAGAAGCTTTCTTT
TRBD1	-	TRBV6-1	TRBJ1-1	CASSERRGGQGLRDTEAFF	TGTGCCAGCAGTGAAAGAAGGGGAGGACAGGGGCTAAGGGACACTGAAGCTTTCTTT
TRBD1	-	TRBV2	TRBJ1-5	CTSSARPGQGTQPQHF	TGTACCAGCAGTGCGAGACCGGGACAGGGGACTCAGCCCCAGCATTTT
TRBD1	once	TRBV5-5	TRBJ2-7	CASSFGQVHEQYF	TGTGCCAGCAGCTTCGGACAGGTCCACGAGCAGTACTTC
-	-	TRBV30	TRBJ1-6	CAWEQSNSPLHF	TGTGCCTGGGAACAAAGTAATTCACCCCTCCACTTT
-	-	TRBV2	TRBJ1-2	CASSDRGFEGYTF	TGTGCCAGCAGTGACAGGGGATTCGAAGGCTACACCTTC
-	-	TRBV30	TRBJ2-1	CAWSTGTGNEQFF	TGTGCCTGGAGCACCGGGACTGGCAATGAGCAGTTCTTC
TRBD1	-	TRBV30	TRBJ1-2	CAWTRQGSGYTF	TGTGCCTGGACCAGACAGGGCAGTGGCTACACCTTC
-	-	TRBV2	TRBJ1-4	CASSGTGEKLFF	TGTGCCAGCAGTGGAACAGGTGAAAAACTGTTTTTT
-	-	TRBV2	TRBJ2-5	CASSEGRGGGTQYF	TGTGCCAGCAGTGAGGGAAGAGGGGGGGGGACCCAGTACTTC
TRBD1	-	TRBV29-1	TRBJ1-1	CSVWDSAAFF	TGCAGCGTTTGGGACAGCGCGGCTTTCTTT
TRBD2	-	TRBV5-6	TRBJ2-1	CASSTTSGRASFSYNEQFF	TGTGCCAGCAGCACTACTAGCGGGAGGGCCTCCTTTTCTTACAATGAGCAGTTCTTC
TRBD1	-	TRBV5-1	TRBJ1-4	CASSPGTDNEKLFF	TGCGCCAGCAGCCCCGGGACAGATAATGAAAAACTGTTTTTT
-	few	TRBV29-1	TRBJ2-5	CSVWGKETQYF	TGCAGCGTGTGGGGGAAAGAGACCCAGTACTTC
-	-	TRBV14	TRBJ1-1	CASSQYQGENTEAFF	TGTGCCAGCAGCCAATATCAGGGAGAGAACACTGAAGCTTTCTTT
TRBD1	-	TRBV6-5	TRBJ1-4	CASSYKQGLEKLFF	TGTGCCAGCAGTTATAAACAGGGGTTGGAAAAACTGTTTTTT
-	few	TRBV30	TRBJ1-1	CAWSRESEAFF	TGTGCCTGGAGTCGGGAATCTGAAGCTTTCTTT
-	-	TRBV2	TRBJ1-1	CASSVLRTEAFF	TGTGCCAGCAGTGTTCTACGGACTGAAGCTTTCTTT
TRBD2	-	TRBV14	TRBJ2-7	CASSRRGSYEQYF	TGTGCCAGCAGCCGGCGGGGGTCGTACGAGCAGTACTTC
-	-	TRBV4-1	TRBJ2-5	CASSQGPRRFQETQYF	TGCGCCAGCAGCCAAGGCCCTAGGCGATTCCAAGAGACCCAGTACTTC
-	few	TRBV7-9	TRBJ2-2	CASSAGELFF	TGTGCCAGCAGCGCGGGAGAGCTGTTTTTT
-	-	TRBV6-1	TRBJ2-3	CASSDSGETDTQYF	TGTGCCAGCAGTGATTCTGGGGAAACAGATACGCAGTATTTT
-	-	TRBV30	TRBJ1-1	CAWSVQRGGNTEAFF	TGTGCCTGGAGTGTACAGAGGGGCGGGAACACTGAAGCTTTCTTT
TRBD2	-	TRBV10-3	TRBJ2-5	CAISELGGGEGETQYF	TGTGCCATCAGTGAACTGGGCGGGGGGGAAGGAGAGACCCAGTACTTC
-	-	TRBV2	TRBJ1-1	CASSEYITNTEAFF	TGTGCCAGCAGTGAGTATATTACAAACACTGAAGCTTTCTTT